The T cell receptor beta chain under discussion was sequenced for a study of spatial heterogeneity in lung cancer. This clonotype was detected ten times or more. TCRdb used MiXCR to reprocess the 5' RACE reads, holding one entry per CDR3 protein. The sample has approximately 52,000 distinct CDR3 sequences; around 5.2% are singletons. V was cut by 4 bases and J by 9 bases, with 16 bases left in between. This CDR3 region has 13 residues. Looked up from germline, CDR1 is GTSNPN and CDR2 is SVGIG (reference sequence). The time point was: sample taken at primary tumor resection. Tumor, nontumor lung or frozen PBMC supplied whole RNA, sequenced without sorting.

This specimen consisted of PBMCs, obtained at surgery. The clonotype was recovered from a male donor with early-stage non-small cell lung cancer. J is TRBJ2-1 and V is TRBV30, with D hard to call. CDR3 amino acids: CAWTQSLVAEQFF. CDR3 nucleotides: TGTGCCTGGACCCAATCTCTGGTTGCTGAGCAGTTCTTC.